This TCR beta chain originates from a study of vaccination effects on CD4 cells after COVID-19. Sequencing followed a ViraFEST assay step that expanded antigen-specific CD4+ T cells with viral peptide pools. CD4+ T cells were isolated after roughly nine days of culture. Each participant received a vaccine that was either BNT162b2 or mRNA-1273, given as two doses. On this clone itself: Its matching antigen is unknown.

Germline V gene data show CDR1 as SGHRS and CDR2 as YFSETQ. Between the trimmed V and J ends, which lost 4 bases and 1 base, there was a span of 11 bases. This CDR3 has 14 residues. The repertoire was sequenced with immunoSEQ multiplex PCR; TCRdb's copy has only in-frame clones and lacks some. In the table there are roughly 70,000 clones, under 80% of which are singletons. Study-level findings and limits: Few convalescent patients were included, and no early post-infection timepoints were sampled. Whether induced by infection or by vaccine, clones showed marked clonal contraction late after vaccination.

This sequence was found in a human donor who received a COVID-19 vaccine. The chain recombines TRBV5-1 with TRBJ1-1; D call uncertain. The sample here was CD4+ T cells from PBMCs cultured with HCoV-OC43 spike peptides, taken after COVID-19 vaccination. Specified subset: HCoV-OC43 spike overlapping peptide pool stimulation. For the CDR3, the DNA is TGCGCCAGCAGCCCTGAGGGCCAGAACACTGAAGCTTTCTTT. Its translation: CASSPEGQNTEAFF.